One and the same sample provided the 29 T cell receptor beta chains below, sequenced in a study of shared clonotypes between healthy human individuals. Produced via immunoSEQ multiplex PCR; TCRdb's table is partial and in-frame only. The sample has 2 million or so clones, roughly 95% seen once. The sample consisted of naive CD4+ T cells sorted from blood. Subset noted: CD45RA+ positively selected. These receptors all come from a man younger than 35 in good health.

The V and J genes are TRBV6-5 and TRBJ1-5, with D perhaps matching TRBD1 (5 bases). Trimming took 0 bases from V and 6 from J, leaving 12 bases between them. Per germline, CDR1 MNHEY and CDR2 SVGAGI. CDR3 length: 15 amino acids. DNA for the CDR3: TGTGCCAGCAGTTACTCAGGGGTTTTGGGTCAGCCCCAGCATTTT. This sequence encodes CASSYSGVLGQPQHF.

This sequence joins TRBV30 and TRBJ1-2, with TRBD1 identical over 12 bases. The junction had 11 bases not matched to a gene; V was cut back by 5 bases and J by 4 bases. In germline, CDR1 is GTSNPN, CDR2 SVGIG (reference sequence). The CDR3 length is 16 residues. This chain's CDR3 is CAWAITGTGGIYGYTF. CDR3 bases: TGTGCCTGGGCAATTACCGGGACAGGGGGCATCTATGGCTACACCTTC.

The CDR3 DNA sequence: TGTGCCACCAAGTTAGGGGGCCTGGGTCAGCCCCAGCATTTT. This translates into CATKLGGLGQPQHF. The rearrangement joins TRBV28 to TRBJ1-5; 7 nucleotides align to TRBD1. V lost 10 bases, J lost 6 bases, and 12 bases stayed unmatched. The CDR3 contains 14 residues. The germline V gene encodes CDR1 MDHEN and CDR2 SYDVKM.

This clone showed up just once. The chain uses TRBV30 and TRBJ1-4; tentatively, D is TRBD1 (6 bases). CDR3 size: 14 residues. Germline loops: CDR1 GTSNPN, CDR2 SVGIG (reference sequence). With 5 bases removed from V and 3 bases from J, the gap between germline ends came to 13 bases. Written as DNA, the CDR3 is TGTGCCTGGGGGGAACAGGGTGCTAATGAAAAACTGTTTTTT. Amino acids: CAWGEQGANEKLFF.

The J gene is TRBJ1-1, the V gene TRBV5-6; D call uncertain. Trimming took off 3 bases at V and 1 base at J, with 25 bases between the two ends. The length of the CDR3 is 19 residues. Germline-derived CDR1 and CDR2 are SGHDT and YYEEEE. CDR3 region: CASSSYVKGVTLSNTEAFF. The CDR3 DNA reads TGTGCCAGCAGCTCATATGTGAAGGGAGTTACCCTTTCGAACACTGAAGCTTTCTTT.

The rearrangement joins TRBV5-8 to TRBJ2-4, with D perhaps matching TRBD1 (6 bases). Germline V gene sequence: CDR1 SGHTS, CDR2 YDEGEE. The CDR3 extends over 14 amino acids. The V end was cut by 4 bases, the J end by 8 bases, with 16 bases between. The CDR3 DNA reads as TGTGCCAGCAGCCCAACAGGGCATGGGGACATTCAGTACTTC. This sequence encodes CASSPTGHGDIQYF.

This chain uses TRBV2 with TRBJ1-2, with 7 nucleotides matching TRBD1. There are 15 residues in the CDR3. Germline assignment: CDR1 SNHLY and CDR2 FYNNEI. Unmatched junction bases numbered 8, after V lost 3 bases and J lost 4 bases. As DNA, the CDR3 is TGTGCCAGCAGTGACCCGGGACAGACCGTCTATGGCTACACCTTC. Its protein product is CASSDPGQTVYGYTF.

The chain is built from TRBV25-1 and TRBJ1-2, with no clear D. Germline CDR1 MGHDK, CDR2 SYGVNS. The CDR3 is 12 residues long. Trimming shortened V by 4 bases and J by 4 bases, and 7 bases separated the two germline ends. This CDR3 reads CASSGNTYGYTF. DNA of the CDR3: TGTGCCAGCAGTGGGAACACCTATGGCTACACCTTC.

Comment on this clone: Other DNA variants within this sample encode the same CDR3. This chain links TRBV6-5 with TRBJ2-1; D call uncertain. CDR1 and CDR2 from the germline V gene are MNHEY and SVGAGI. This CDR3 spans 14 amino acids. Trimming removed 2 bases at V and 2 bases at J, with 7 bases between. CDR3 sequence (DNA): TGTGCCAGCAGTTACCGAGGACCCTACAATGAGCAGTTCTTC. It codes for CASSYRGPYNEQFF.

This clone was recorded once. This chain joins TRBV7-9 and TRBJ1-3; D might be TRBD1 (6 bases). Germline V gives CDR1 SEHNR, CDR2 FQNEAQ (reference sequence). This CDR3 spans 15 amino acids. V was trimmed by 11 bases and J by 2 bases, leaving 19 bases between them. DNA of the CDR3: TGTGCCTCGGTAACAGGGTCGGGGGCTGGAAACACCATATATTTT. Translation: CASVTGSGAGNTIYF.

The chain combines TRBV15 with TRBJ2-5; TRBD1 agrees at 8 bases. This CDR3 region has 15 residues. The V segment lost 0 bases and the J segment 7 bases; nucleotides outside the gene matches: 7. Germline CDR1 reads LNHNV; CDR2 reads YYDKDF (reference sequence). CDR3 nucleotide sequence: TGTGCCACCAGCAGAGATGGGACAGGTGTTAGGACCCAGTACTTC. Amino acids: CATSRDGTGVRTQYF. Variable domain in full (rest from reference TRBV15 and TRBJ2-5): DAMVIQNPRYQVTQFGKPVTLSCSQTLNHNVMYWYQQKSSQAPKLLFHYYDKDFNNEADTPDNFQSRRPNTSFCFLDIRSPGLGDTAMYLCATSRDGTGVRTQYFGPGTRLLVL.

The chain couples TRBV7-2 to TRBJ2-1; tentative D call: TRBD1 (5 bases). V was cut by 0 bases and J by 5 bases, with 17 bases left in between. The CDR3 runs 17 residues. Germline V gene data show CDR1 as SGHTA and CDR2 as FQGNSA. The CDR3 bases are TGTGCCAGCAGCTTAGCTACCGCAGGGTTAGTGAACAATGAGCAGTTCTTC. It encodes CASSLATAGLVNNEQFF.

The chain uses TRBV13 and TRBJ2-7; D gene ambiguous. Trimming stripped 6 bases from V and 3 bases from J, with 6 bases between. The CDR3 runs to 11 residues. Per the germline V gene, CDR1 is PRHDT and CDR2 is FYEKMQ (reference sequence). CDR3 in DNA: TGTGCCAGCAGGCGAAACTACGAGCAGTACTTC. This codes for CASRRNYEQYF.

The chain recombines TRBV6-4 with TRBJ1-2; maybe TRBD1 (5 bases). Germline V gives CDR1 MRHNA, CDR2 SNTAGT. The germline V and J ends were trimmed by 2 bases and 7 bases, with 8 bases remaining between them. This CDR3 is 12 amino acids long. The CDR3 protein is CASSDLQGGYTF. DNA of the CDR3: TGTGCCAGCAGTGACCTTCAGGGTGGCTACACCTTC.

In DNA, the CDR3 is TGTGCCAGCAGTTTAAACCCGAGCTCTGGAAACACCATATATTTT. This codes for CASSLNPSSGNTIYF. The gene calls are TRBV27 and TRBJ1-3; no clear D gene. V was shortened by 2 bases and J by 0 bases, with 8 bases between the two germline ends. Germline CDR1 and CDR2: MNHEY and SMNVEV (reference sequence). This CDR3 has 15 residues.

This rearrangement joins TRBV28 to TRBJ2-7; weak D call: TRBD2 (6 bases). From germline, CDR1 is MDHEN and CDR2 SYDVKM. V dropped 6 bases and J dropped 3 bases, with 18 bases sitting between them. CDR3 length: 15 amino acids. CDR3 amino acids: CASSRGGIDSYEQYF. In nucleotides, the CDR3 is TGTGCCAGCAGCCGGGGCGGGATAGACAGCTACGAGCAGTACTTC.

The rearrangement links TRBV19 to TRBJ2-3, with D possibly called TRBD1 or TRBD2 (5 bases each). Trimming took off 10 bases at V and 0 bases at J, with 14 bases between the two ends. Germline loops: CDR1 LNHDA, CDR2 SQIVND (reference sequence). The CDR3 extends over 14 amino acids. Here the CDR3 reads CATSTGHSTDTQYF. The CDR3 nucleotides read TGTGCCACCTCAACGGGGCACAGCACAGATACGCAGTATTTT. Based on the CDR3 plus reference TRBV19 and TRBJ2-3, the full variable domain is DGGITQSPKYLFRKEGQNVTLSCEQNLNHDAMYWYRQDPGQGLRLIYYSQIVNDFQKGDIAEGYSVSREKKESFPLTVTSAQKNPTAFYLCATSTGHSTDTQYFGPGTRLTVL.

The chain carries TRBV6-6 and TRBJ1-5; TRBD1 agrees at 7 bases. The CDR3 is 14 amino acids. Germline trimming cut 6 bases from V and 0 bases from J; bases unmatched to any gene: 2. Looked up from germline, CDR1 is MNHNY and CDR2 is SVGAGI (reference sequence). CDR3 sequence (DNA): TGTGCCAGCAGCGACAGGGTTAGCAATCAGCCCCAGCATTTT. Amino acids: CASSDRVSNQPQHF.

The V gene is TRBV2, the J gene TRBJ2-7; 9 bases agree with TRBD2. CDR1 is SNHLY, CDR2 FYNNEI, per germline. The CDR3 loop spans 16 amino acids. With V trimmed by 7 bases and J by 5 bases, 15 bases remained unmatched. For the CDR3, the DNA is TGTGCCAGCAACCTAGCGGGGTATAATCCTGCGCACGAGCAGTACTTC. It encodes CASNLAGYNPAHEQYF.

This chain connects TRBV7-9 to TRBJ1-6; D is ambiguous. V was pared by 5 bases and J by 14 bases, with 10 bases between. CDR1 is SEHNR, CDR2 FQNEAQ, per germline (reference sequence). The CDR3 extends over 11 amino acids. CDR3 amino acids: CASSENRSLHF. The CDR3 nucleotides read TGTGCCAGCAGCGAAAATAGATCCCTCCACTTT.

For this clone: Other DNA sequences in the same sample also yield this CDR3. This chain links TRBV18 with TRBJ2-7; 9 bases are shared with TRBD1. J lost 4 bases, V lost 1 base, and 2 bases had no gene match. The CDR3 length is 14 residues. The germline V gene has CDR1 KGHSH and CDR2 LQKENI. CDR3 sequence (DNA): TGTGCCAGCTCACCACAGGGACAGGGTTACGAGCAGTACTTC. Translating gives CASSPQGQGYEQYF.

The V and J genes are TRBV13 and TRBJ2-7, with TRBD1 identical over 9 bases. The CDR3 has 14 residues. Germline V gene sequence: CDR1 PRHDT, CDR2 FYEKMQ (reference sequence). V trimming: 4 bases; J trimming: 5 bases; junction bases outside the gene matches: 6. The CDR3, as DNA: TGTGCCAGCAGCTCGGGACAGGGAAACGACGAGCAGTACTTC. It translates to CASSSGQGNDEQYF.

The chain combines TRBV7-2 with TRBJ2-1; D ambiguous. In germline, CDR1 is SGHTA, CDR2 FQGNSA. The CDR3 runs 14 residues. V shed 1 base and J shed 1 base, with 5 bases lying between them. The CDR3 DNA sequence: TGTGCCAGCAGCTTAGAGGTTTCCTACAATGAGCAGTTCTTC. Its protein product is CASSLEVSYNEQFF.

This chain connects TRBV10-1 to TRBJ2-1; 9 nucleotides match TRBD2. Germline assignment: CDR1 WNHNN and CDR2 SYGVQD (reference sequence). CDR3 size: 14 residues. J was trimmed by 6 bases and V by 8 bases; bases with no gene match: 8. CDR3 protein: CASSRASGINEQFF. CDR3 DNA sequence: TGCGCCAGCTCCCGGGCTAGCGGGATCAATGAGCAGTTCTTC.

This chain links TRBV29-1 with TRBJ1-3; perhaps TRBD1 as D (5 bases). V lost 5 bases to trimming and J lost 4 bases, with 12 bases between them. Germline loops: CDR1 SQVTM, CDR2 ANQGSEA. The CDR3 length is 13 residues. The CDR3 DNA sequence: TGCAGCGTTTCTGGACATGTAGGAAACACCATATATTTT. It encodes CSVSGHVGNTIYF.

This clone appeared a single time. This chain joins TRBV29-1 and TRBJ2-1; no reliable D call. This CDR3 is 12 amino acids long. The ends were cut back, 2 bases at V and 1 base at J, with 3 bases in the middle. The V gene's germline CDR1 is SQVTM and CDR2 ANQGSEA. The CDR3 spells CSVEPSYNEQFF. The CDR3 DNA sequence: TGCAGCGTTGAACCTTCCTACAATGAGCAGTTCTTC.

The V gene is TRBV6-6, the J gene TRBJ2-3; TRBD2 agrees at 12 bases. CDR3 size: 16 residues. J lost 4 bases, V lost 6 bases, and 8 bases had no gene match. The V gene's germline CDR1 is MNHNY and CDR2 SVGAGI (reference sequence). The CDR3 loop reads CASSKYLAGGPDTQYF. CDR3 DNA sequence: TGTGCCAGCAGCAAATATCTAGCGGGGGGGCCAGATACGCAGTATTTT.

The V and J genes are TRBV7-3 and TRBJ1-1, with D possibly being TRBD1 (6 bases). Germline loops: CDR1 SGHTA, CDR2 FQGTGA. This CDR3 region has 15 residues. Deletions cut 4 bases from V and 6 bases from J, with 18 bases between. CDR3 sequence: CASSSTGHPAAEAFF. The CDR3 nucleotides read TGTGCCAGCAGCTCTACGGGACACCCGGCGGCTGAAGCTTTCTTT.

The chain couples TRBV5-1 to TRBJ2-7, with 10 nucleotides matching TRBD2. The CDR3 sequence is 15 residues long. With 5 bases clipped from V and 3 bases from J, the junction kept 8 bases outside the gene matches. Germline lookup yields CDR1 SGHRS and CDR2 YFSETQ. CDR3 DNA: TGCGCCAGCAGTCGTAGCGGGGGGCAAAACTACGAGCAGTACTTC. It translates to CASSRSGGQNYEQYF.